The rows below give T cell receptor beta chains drawn from one sample of a study of T cell responses to AZD1222 COVID-19 vaccine. Repertoires were generated with immunoSEQ multiplex PCR, while TCRdb's copy carries only in-frame clones and drops some. The profile covers tens of thousands of clones, with roughly 84% appearing a single time and 20% taken by the ten largest. Sequencing was performed on peripheral blood, taken on day 0 of AZD1222 vaccination. These receptors originate from an adult in good health. Both conserved end residues are part of each CDR3. The D gene is left open where the match is weak. Rows give clone size only sometimes, using once, few, many, or a class for an expanded clone.

j_call cdr3_length clone_size v_call d_call cdr3_nt cdr3_aa
TRBJ1-3 18 . TRBV6-1 TRBD1 TGTGCCAGCAGTGAACAGGGGACAGGGGCCGCCGCTGGAAACACCATATATTTT CASSEQGTGAAAGNTIYF
TRBJ1-5 15 . TRBV2 TRBD1 TGTGCCAGCAGTAGACAGGGGGATATGAGACAGCCCCAGCATTTT CASSRQGDMRQPQHF
TRBJ2-5 12 . TRBV6-6 . TGTGCCAGCAGTTACCGCGGGGAGACCCAGTACTTC CASSYRGETQYF
TRBJ2-2 15 . TRBV5-1 . TGCGCCAGCACTCCTGGGACACCGAACACCGGGGAGCTGTTTTTT CASTPGTPNTGELFF
TRBJ1-1 12 . TRBV12-3/TRBV12-4 . TGTGCCAGCAGTCCTCAGGGGCCTGAAGCTTTCTTT CASSPQGPEAFF
TRBJ2-1 16 . TRBV2 TRBD2 TGTGCCAGCAACCATCCGGGAGCGGGGAATAACAATGAGCAGTTCTTC CASNHPGAGNNNEQFF
TRBJ2-1 14 . TRBV4-3 . TGCGCCAGCAGCCAAGTGACCACCGACAATGAGCAGTTCTTC CASSQVTTDNEQFF
TRBJ2-1 10 . TRBV20-1 . TGCAGTGCTGTGGGCAATGAGCAGTTCTTC CSAVGNEQFF
TRBJ1-2 16 . TRBV19 . TGTGCCAGTAGTATAGCCTCGCACAGGGCGGTCGGCGGCTACACCTTC CASSIASHRAVGGYTF
TRBJ1-5 13 . TRBV6-1 TRBD1 TGTGCCAGCACCTCCGGGACAGGGCAGCCCCAGCATTTT CASTSGTGQPQHF
TRBJ1-2 15 . TRBV6-1 TRBD1 TGTGCCAGCAGTGAACGGGCAGGGGGATTCTATGGCTACACCTTC CASSERAGGFYGYTF
TRBJ2-2 14 . TRBV4-1 . TGCGCCAGCAGCCAAGTCAGGGCCACCGGGGAGCTGTTTTTT CASSQVRATGELFF
TRBJ2-1 13 . TRBV12-3/TRBV12-4 . TGTGCCAGCAGTTTAAATTGGCAGAATGAGCAGTTCTTC CASSLNWQNEQFF
TRBJ2-1 16 . TRBV11-1 TRBD2 TGTGCCAGCAGCCCGGGCCCAGCGGGAGGTCGGAATGAGCAGTTCTTC CASSPGPAGGRNEQFF
TRBJ1-4 15 . TRBV7-8 . TGTGCCAGCAGCTTATTGGGGCTTACTAATGAAAAACTGTTTTTT CASSLLGLTNEKLFF
TRBJ1-6 14 . TRBV25-1 . TGTGCCAGCAGCCTCCGACTTACAAATTCACCCCTCCACTTT CASSLRLTNSPLHF
TRBJ2-1 14 few TRBV23-1 TRBD1 TGCGCCAGTTGGGACAGAGTGTCCTACAATGAGCAGTTCTTC CASWDRVSYNEQFF
TRBJ1-2 15 . TRBV13 TRBD1 TGTGCCAGCAGCTCCCGCACAGGGGGGAACTATGGCTACACCTTC CASSSRTGGNYGYTF
TRBJ1-2 16 . TRBV4-1 . TGCGCCAGCAGGCCACTTCAGGGGCCGCTCAACTATGGCTACACCTTC CASRPLQGPLNYGYTF
TRBJ2-7 17 . TRBV5-4 TRBD2 TGTGCCAGCAGCCCTCCCGGGACTAGCGGGAGAGCAGGGGAGCAGTACTTC CASSPPGTSGRAGEQYF
TRBJ2-1 13 few TRBV11-3 . TGTGCCAGCAGCTTCCGAATGGAAACCGTTCATTTCTTC CASSFRMETVHFF
TRBJ2-7 13 . TRBV7-7 . TGTGCCAGCAGCTTTGGCCAGGACTACGAGCAGTACTTC CASSFGQDYEQYF
TRBJ2-3 16 . TRBV19 TRBD2 TGTGCCAGTAGTATACGCCTAGCGGACGGAACAGATACGCAGTATTTT CASSIRLADGTDTQYF
TRBJ1-1 21 . TRBV7-3 TRBD1 TGTGCCAGCAGCTTATGGGGTGGACAGGGGGCGCCGGGTGCTATGAACACTGAAGCTTTCTTT CASSLWGGQGAPGAMNTEAFF
TRBJ2-1 15 . TRBV4-1 . TGCGCCAGCAGCCAAGGTAGCGAGAGTTACAATGAGCAGTTCTTC CASSQGSESYNEQFF
TRBJ1-5 13 few TRBV10-3 . TGTGCCATCAGTGGGCAGGGAAATCAGCCCCAGCATTTT CAISGQGNQPQHF
TRBJ1-2 14 . TRBV5-1 . TGCGCCAGCAGCTTGATAGGGGACCCCTTGGGCTACACCTTC CASSLIGDPLGYTF
TRBJ2-2 17 once TRBV18 TRBD2 TGTGCCAGCTCACCAATGAGCCTAGCGGGAGCGCCCGGGGAGCTGTTTTTT CASSPMSLAGAPGELFF
TRBJ2-1 16 . TRBV6-4 TRBD1 TGTGCCAGCAGTGAAACCGACAGGGTCCTCTACAATGAGCAGTTCTTC CASSETDRVLYNEQFF
TRBJ2-3 15 once TRBV5-4 TRBD2 TGTGCCAGCAGCGGAGGCGGGAGTAGGACAGATACGCAGTATTTT CASSGGGSRTDTQYF
TRBJ2-7 14 . TRBV7-9 . TGTGCCAGCAGGGAACAGGGCGAATACTACGAGCAGTACTTC CASREQGEYYEQYF
TRBJ1-1 14 . TRBV11-3 . TGTGCCAGCAGCTTAACCAGGGGAAACACTGAAGCTTTCTTT CASSLTRGNTEAFF
TRBJ1-1 11 . TRBV28 . TGTGCCAGCAGTGAAGACACTGAAGCTTTCTTT CASSEDTEAFF
TRBJ1-5 13 . TRBV2 . TGTGCCAGCGTGGGGTTTGGCAATCAGCCCCAGCATTTT CASVGFGNQPQHF
TRBJ1-4 16 . TRBV7-9 TRBD1 TGTGCCAGCAGCAGGGCAGGGGGTTCGGGTAATGAAAAACTGTTTTTT CASSRAGGSGNEKLFF
TRBJ1-1 13 . TRBV29-1 . TGCAGCGTTGAGAGCTCTTTCACAGGAGAAGCTTTCTTT CSVESSFTGEAFF
TRBJ1-1 12 . TRBV27 . TGTGCCAGCAGTTTCACAGGCGCGGAAGCTTTCTTT CASSFTGAEAFF
TRBJ2-2 14 . TRBV7-3 . TGTGCCAGCAGCTCCGGACAGACCACCGGGGAGCTGTTTTTT CASSSGQTTGELFF
TRBJ1-4 14 few TRBV6-5 . TGTGCCAGCAGCCAAGGATTATATAATGAAAAACTGTTTTTT CASSQGLYNEKLFF
TRBJ2-3 14 . TRBV3-1/TRBV3-2 . TGTGCCAGCAGCCAAGGTGGCACCCGGGGCCATCAGTATTTT CASSQGGTRGHQYF
TRBJ2-1 13 . TRBV30 . TGTGCCTGGAGTAGCAGGGCCAGGGGTGAGCAGTTCTTC CAWSSRARGEQFF
TRBJ1-1 15 . TRBV13 . TGTGCCGCCAAAAAGTATCGGAGCAGTTTGCTTTTGGCTTTCTTT CAAKKYRSSLLLAFF
TRBJ1-4 13 . TRBV27 . TGTGCCACCAAGGGACAAATAGATGAAAAACTGTTTTTT CATKGQIDEKLFF
TRBJ1-1 14 . TRBV7-2 . TGTGCCAGCAGCTTCCCTGGGGGTAAACGAGGAGCTTTCTTT CASSFPGGKRGAFF
TRBJ1-1 14 . TRBV3-1/TRBV3-2 . TGTGCCAGCATCGGCAGGGATTTGAACACTGAAGCTTTCTTT CASIGRDLNTEAFF
TRBJ2-1 11 . TRBV12-3/TRBV12-4 . TGTGCCAGCACCGCCTGGGAGGAGCAGTTCTTC CASTAWEEQFF
TRBJ2-2 16 few TRBV6-2/TRBV6-3 TRBD2 TGTGCCAGCAGTTACCGGGTAGCGGGAGCCCCCGGGGAGCTGTTTTTT CASSYRVAGAPGELFF
TRBJ2-5 14 . TRBV2 . TGTGCCAGCAGTGAGGGGACTCCGCAAGAGACCCAGTACTTC CASSEGTPQETQYF
TRBJ2-2 16 . TRBV5-4 TRBD2 TGTGCCAGCAGCTTGGGAACTAGCGGGAGCGTCGGGGAGCTGTTTTTT CASSLGTSGSVGELFF
TRBJ2-5 19 . TRBV5-4 TRBD2 TGTGCCAGCAGTTCTGGGGGACTAGCGGGAGGCAAACATGTGAAGACCCAGTACTTC CASSSGGLAGGKHVKTQYF
TRBJ1-4 12 . TRBV19 . TGTGCCAGTAGTATAAGCGGTGAAAAACTGTTTTTT CASSISGEKLFF
TRBJ2-1 15 . TRBV29-1 TRBD2 TGCAGCGTTGAAGGGGTAGCGGGAGAAGGAAATGAGCAGTTCTTC CSVEGVAGEGNEQFF
TRBJ1-4 15 . TRBV28 . TGTGCCAGCAGTTTTTGGGGAGAATTGGATGAAAAACTGTTTTTT CASSFWGELDEKLFF
TRBJ2-1 15 . TRBV7-3 TRBD2 TGTGCCAGCAGCTTTGGACTAGGTTTATCGAATGAGCAGTTCTTC CASSFGLGLSNEQFF
TRBJ2-1 14 . TRBV27 . TGTGCCAGCAGCGGGACCCTCGCCTACAATGAGCAGTTCTTC CASSGTLAYNEQFF
TRBJ2-2 15 . TRBV18 . TGTGCCAGCTCACCACGAATCGGCACCTGGGGGGAGCTGTTTTTT CASSPRIGTWGELFF
TRBJ2-7 15 . TRBV12-5 . TGTGCTAGTGGTTTGGTAAGGACAGCCACCTACGAGCAGTACTTC CASGLVRTATYEQYF